This T cell receptor beta chain was retrieved from a study of T cell responses to AZD1222 COVID-19 vaccine. On the study more broadly: The analysis combined second doses at about 4 or about 12 weeks.

Germline CDR1 and CDR2: MNHEY and SMNVEV (reference sequence). V lost 5 bases to trimming and J lost 12 bases, with 14 bases between them. This CDR3 has 13 residues. Study-wide findings and caveats: A rise in Spike-specific TCR breadth and depth followed two AZD1222 doses. Mostly white British, mostly female donors; authors suggested clonal diversity may be underestimated.

Libraries were prepared by immunoSEQ multiplex PCR; TCRdb keeps only in-frame clonotypes and omits some of them. In the table there are roughly 150,000 clones, about 90% of which are singletons. Comment on this clone: Its cognate antigen is unknown.

The V call is TRBV27, the J call TRBJ1-6; D unclear. The sample consisted of peripheral blood, taken on day 0 of AZD1222 vaccination. This sequence was found in an adult in good health. Here the CDR3 reads CASSRTIGLPLHF. In nucleotides, the CDR3 is TGTGCCAGCAGTCGTACGATCGGACTACCCCTCCACTTT.